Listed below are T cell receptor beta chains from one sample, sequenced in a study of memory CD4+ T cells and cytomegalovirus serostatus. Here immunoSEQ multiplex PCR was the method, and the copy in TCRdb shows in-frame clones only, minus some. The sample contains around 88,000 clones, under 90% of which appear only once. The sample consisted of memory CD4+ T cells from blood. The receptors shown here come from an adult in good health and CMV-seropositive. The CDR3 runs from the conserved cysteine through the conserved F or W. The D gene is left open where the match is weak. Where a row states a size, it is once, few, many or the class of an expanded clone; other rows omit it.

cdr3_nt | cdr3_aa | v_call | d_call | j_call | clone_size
TGTGCCAGCAGTTTACCCCAGGCGGGGGCAGGGACTGAAGCTTTCTTT | CASSLPQAGAGTEAFF | TRBV28 | NA | TRBJ1-1 | NA
TGTGCCAGTAGTATAGGCCGACACCTTAGCTCTGGAAACACCATATATTTT | CASSIGRHLSSGNTIYF | TRBV19 | NA | TRBJ1-3 | NA
TGCGCCAGCAGCTTTCAGGGCCCGAACACTGAAGCTTTCTTT | CASSFQGPNTEAFF | TRBV5-1 | NA | TRBJ1-1 | NA
TGTGCCAGCTCACCAAAAAGGGATCAGCCCCAGCATTTT | CASSPKRDQPQHF | TRBV18 | NA | TRBJ1-5 | NA
TGTGCCAGCAGGGTCGGGACAGGGGTCCACGAGCAGTACTTC | CASRVGTGVHEQYF | TRBV6-1 | TRBD1 | TRBJ2-7 | NA
TGTGCCAGCAGCTTGGAGAGCGGGAGCTCCTACGAGCAGTACTTC | CASSLESGSSYEQYF | TRBV5-4 | TRBD2 | TRBJ2-7 | NA
TGTGCCAGCAGTTACAGTCCGGGACAGGGCGACTATGGCTACACCTTC | CASSYSPGQGDYGYTF | TRBV6-6 | TRBD1 | TRBJ1-2 | NA
TGTGCCAGCAGGCGATACAGGGGTGAGGAGGAGACCCAGTACTTC | CASRRYRGEEETQYF | TRBV28 | TRBD1 | TRBJ2-5 | NA
TGTGCCTTTATAGCGGGAGGGCAGTTCAATGAGCAGTTCTTC | CAFIAGGQFNEQFF | TRBV30 | TRBD2 | TRBJ2-1 | NA
TGTGCCAGACTGACAGGGAGGTCTGGGGCCAACGTCCTGACTTTC | CARLTGRSGANVLTF | TRBV11-3 | NA | TRBJ2-6 | NA
TGTGCCAGCAACAGGGTATCTAATGAAAAACTGTTTTTT | CASNRVSNEKLFF | TRBV6-1 | NA | TRBJ1-4 | NA
TGTGCCAGCAGTGCGCCGGGACACTCGAGCTCTGGAAACACCATATATTTT | CASSAPGHSSSGNTIYF | TRBV2 | NA | TRBJ1-3 | NA
TGTGCCAGCACGGGACAGCCGAATGAAAAACTGTTTTTT | CASTGQPNEKLFF | TRBV2 | TRBD1 | TRBJ1-4 | NA
TGTGCCAGCAGCTTAAACGCCGCCGAGTCAGATACGCAGTATTTT | CASSLNAAESDTQYF | TRBV11-2 | NA | TRBJ2-3 | NA
TGTGCCAGCAGTTACGGGACTGCTTACAATGAGCAGTTCTTC | CASSYGTAYNEQFF | TRBV6-5 | NA | TRBJ2-1 | NA
TGTGCCACCAGCAGAGGGCTAGCTCAGAGCGAGCAGTACTTC | CATSRGLAQSEQYF | TRBV15 | NA | TRBJ2-7 | NA
TGTGCCAGCAGCTTTCGACCGGTTACCTACGAGCAGTACTTC | CASSFRPVTYEQYF | TRBV7-8 | NA | TRBJ2-7 | NA
TGCGCCAGCAGCCGACCTGGAAACACCATATATTTT | CASSRPGNTIYF | TRBV4-1 | NA | TRBJ1-3 | many
TGTGCCACCAGCAGAGAGATGGGAGGGGCGGGAGGGTCCTACGAGCAGTACTTC | CATSREMGGAGGSYEQYF | TRBV15 | TRBD2 | TRBJ2-7 | NA
TGTGCCACCTACGGTCCGGGGACTAATGAAAAACTGTTTTTT | CATYGPGTNEKLFF | TRBV10-3 | NA | TRBJ1-4 | NA
TGTGCCAGCAGCTTAGACAGCGGGAACACCGGGGAGCTGTTTTTT | CASSLDSGNTGELFF | TRBV7-2 | NA | TRBJ2-2 | NA
TGTGCCAGCAGCAATCGGACTAGCGGGAGTGGGGAGACCCAGTACTTC | CASSNRTSGSGETQYF | TRBV7-9 | TRBD2 | TRBJ2-5 | NA
TGTGCCAGCAGCCGGGGACAGGGGGCCACTGAAGCTTTCTTT | CASSRGQGATEAFF | TRBV7-9 | TRBD1 | TRBJ1-1 | few
TGTGCCAGCCAGGTACAGGGACGGGCAGGTACGCAGTATTTT | CASQVQGRAGTQYF | TRBV6-5 | NA | TRBJ2-3 | NA
TGTGCCAGCAGTGTACAGGGGGCCGGCAATGAGCAGTTCTTC | CASSVQGAGNEQFF | TRBV2 | TRBD1 | TRBJ2-1 | NA
TGTGCCGGGGGCTCCCACAAGGATGAAAAACTGTTTTTT | CAGGSHKDEKLFF | TRBV28 | NA | TRBJ1-4 | NA
TGCAGCGTTGGAACCAACTACGAGCAGTACTTC | CSVGTNYEQYF | TRBV29-1 | NA | TRBJ2-7 | NA
TGCGCCAGCAGCTCTCAGGGAGGCCCTGGAAACACCATATATTTT | CASSSQGGPGNTIYF | TRBV5-1 | NA | TRBJ1-3 | NA
TGTGCCAGCTCACCTATAGCGGGGGATGACAATGAGCAGTTCTTC | CASSPIAGDDNEQFF | TRBV18 | TRBD2 | TRBJ2-1 | NA
TGTGCCAGCAGCCCCATGGGTGGCGGGAGGCACAATGAGCAGTTCTTC | CASSPMGGGRHNEQFF | TRBV5-6 | TRBD2 | TRBJ2-1 | NA
TGCAGCGTTGCAGGGGGGGGTTTAAGGCAAGAGACCCAGTACTTC | CSVAGGGLRQETQYF | TRBV29-1 | NA | TRBJ2-5 | few
TGTGCCAGCAGCTCGACAGATACGCAGTATTTT | CASSSTDTQYF | TRBV7-3 | NA | TRBJ2-3 | NA
TGTGCCAGCAGTGCCGGGACCCACGCGGATCAGCCCCAGCATTTT | CASSAGTHADQPQHF | TRBV6-1 | NA | TRBJ1-5 | NA
TGTGCCAGCAACCAGGGAGGGGGCGAGGGCTATGGCTACACCTTC | CASNQGGGEGYGYTF | TRBV6-5 | TRBD1 | TRBJ1-2 | few